Listed below are T cell receptor beta chains from one sample, sequenced in a study of blood T cells in healthy people across ages. Using its own MiXCR run on the 5' RACE reads, TCRdb lists one record per CDR3 protein. The table has roughly 900,000 distinct CDR3 sequences, about 48% seen once; the top ten hold around an eighth. Sequenced: blood. These receptors all come from a young man in good health. The CDR3 runs from the conserved cysteine through the conserved F or W.

v_call cdr3_aa
TRBV4-2 CASSHGPAGSSDTQYF
TRBV20-1 CSASSQFYGYTF
TRBV12-3/TRBV12-4 CASSGQGAGEKLFF
TRBV10-3 CAISAGGGETGTQYF
TRBV6-2/TRBV6-3 CASGNGVQETQYF
TRBV5-6 CASSVQGTNEQFF
TRBV25-1 CASSWVSVHEQYF
TRBV6-2/TRBV6-3 CASSYGLAGGPEMETQYF
TRBV27 CASSSGLDNEQFF
TRBV20-1 CSARQGNTGELFF
TRBV12-3/TRBV12-4 CASSFGGLGGGDTQYF
TRBV3-1 CASSRGVVDTQYF
TRBV20-1 CSARIQGDGGYTF
TRBV18 CASSQTETYEQYF
TRBV24-1 CATSDTPGPAQYF
TRBV4-3 CASSQAGTSGVGEQFF
TRBV7-2 CASSSTLQAGGPDTQYF
TRBV4-2 CASSRSSSNTEAFF
TRBV28 CASSSGGAIVSGYTF
TRBV5-1 CASSSGQGTNEKLFF
TRBV2 CASNGNTGGNQPQHF
TRBV6-2/TRBV6-3 CASKEQGSYEQYF
TRBV6-5 CASSYSAGEFTDTQYF
TRBV20-1 CSASPQRGGTDTQYF
TRBV2 CASSSGFTEAFF
TRBV20-1 CSASFRPYEQYF
TRBV12-3/TRBV12-4 CASSRLRAVTDTQYF
TRBV29-1 CSDRTGGRITEAFF
TRBV12-3/TRBV12-4 CASSSPGTRDNEQFF
TRBV2 CASSERVAYNEQFF
TRBV11-3 CASSLIGGSTDTQYF
TRBV7-9 CASSGIGLFPQYF
TRBV12-3/TRBV12-4 CASSPDSAGIYGYTF
TRBV7-9 CASSLSSGETYNEQFF
TRBV12-3/TRBV12-4 CASSLGDRGAYNEQFF
TRBV5-6 CASSLAAWASNSPLHF
TRBV24-1 CATSGGTAVSADTQYF
TRBV5-1 CASSLELPGYNEQFF
TRBV12-3/TRBV12-4 CASVRGQRLSADTQYF
TRBV20-1 CSAWGRRPDSPLHF
TRBV11-1 CASSLGTSGFYEQYF
TRBV20-1 CSAQLAGRADTQYF
TRBV6-2/TRBV6-3 CASSYSNWETQYF
TRBV29-1 CSVVDPGEPGNTIYF
TRBV6-1 CASSGGPSYVGTTYNEQFF
TRBV5-1 CASSLGTSNYGYTF
TRBV2 CASRQGVYNSGANVLTF
TRBV20-1 CSSKGTGLPNYGYTF
TRBV9 CASRGVDGYTF
TRBV29-1 CSVTGPRNEKLFF